The 14 T cell receptor beta chains below come from one sample, sequenced in a study of cytomegalovirus exposure and HLA in healthy donors. With 60 Vbeta and 13 Jbeta primers, the PCR was carried out. Repertoires were generated with immunoSEQ multiplex PCR, while TCRdb's copy carries only in-frame clones and drops some. The table has fewer than 250,000 clones, 83% seen once; the top ten hold 1.5% to 2%. Sequencing was done on a sample of PBMCs. These receptors were collected from a man aged 35 to 55 in good health and CMV-seropositive.

J is TRBJ2-7 and V is TRBV7-9, with 7 bases matching TRBD1. The junction had 6 bases not matched to a gene; V was cut back by 5 bases and J by 2 bases. CDR1 SEHNR and CDR2 FQNEAQ come from the germline V gene (reference sequence). The CDR3 has 14 amino acids. The CDR3 DNA sequence: TGTGCCAGCAGCCCCAGGGGGAAAACCTACGAGCAGTACTTC. Protein product: CASSPRGKTYEQYF.

The gene calls are TRBV11-3 and TRBJ1-1, with D possibly matching TRBD1 (5 bases). The V and J ends lost 3 bases and 7 bases respectively, with 12 bases between them. Per germline, CDR1 SGHNT and CDR2 YENEEA. This CDR3 comprises 13 residues. The CDR3 nucleotides read TGTGCCAGCAGCTTCCAGGGAAAAGGTGAAGCTTTCTTT. Its protein product is CASSFQGKGEAFF.

The gene calls are TRBV28 and TRBJ1-2, with TRBD1 as a possible D gene (6 bases). Germline CDR1 reads MDHEN; CDR2 reads SYDVKM. Trimming pared 8 bases from V and 1 base from J, leaving 14 bases between. The CDR3 totals 14 residues. CDR3 loop: CASSSGHSNYGYTF. The CDR3 DNA is TGTGCCAGCTCCTCGGGACATAGTAACTATGGCTACACCTTC.

This chain links TRBV4-3 with TRBJ2-1, with 12 bases fitting TRBD1. V was pared by 0 bases and J by 9 bases, with 9 bases of the junction left unmatched. The CDR3 extends over 17 amino acids. In germline, CDR1 is LGHNA, CDR2 YSLEER. Here the CDR3 reads CASSQDLGTGGGSEQFF. As DNA, the CDR3 is TGCGCCAGCAGCCAAGATCTTGGGACAGGGGGCGGGAGTGAGCAGTTCTTC.

The rearrangement joins TRBV15 to TRBJ1-2; TRBD1 aligns across 10 bases. Looked up from germline, CDR1 is LNHNV and CDR2 is YYDKDF (reference sequence). This CDR3 comprises 15 residues. V lost 1 base to trimming and J lost 6 bases; unmatched junction nucleotides: 5. In DNA, the CDR3 is TGTGCCACCAGCAGAGCCGGACAGGGGGTAGATGGCTACACCTTC. This gives the protein CATSRAGQGVDGYTF.

The rearrangement uses TRBV4-2 and TRBJ2-1; D may be TRBD2 (6 bases). Germline values: CDR1 LGHNA, CDR2 YNFKEQ. V lost 0 bases and J 9 bases, leaving 12 bases between the germline ends. The CDR3 has 14 amino acids. CDR3 in amino acids: CASSQDRGRFEQFF. The DNA for the CDR3 is TGTGCCAGCAGCCAAGATCGGGGGAGATTTGAGCAGTTCTTC.

The genes are TRBV6-6 and TRBJ1-1; 7 bases match TRBD1. V lost 4 bases and J lost 6; bases outside the gene matches: 11. The CDR3 is 15 residues long. Per germline, CDR1 MNHNY and CDR2 SVGAGI (reference sequence). The CDR3 reads CASSSPGQEGAEAFF. The DNA for the CDR3 is TGTGCCAGCAGTTCCCCCGGACAGGAAGGCGCTGAAGCTTTCTTT.

The chain links TRBV29-1 to TRBJ2-7; 7 bases map to TRBD2. Germline-derived CDR1 and CDR2 are SQVTM and ANQGSEA. The CDR3 is 13 residues long. After removal of 4 bases from V and 0 bases from J, the junction contained 3 bases not matched to a gene. Here the CDR3 reads CSVVGRDSYEQYF. In DNA form, the CDR3 reads TGCAGCGTTGTAGGGAGGGACTCCTACGAGCAGTACTTC.

V usage is TRBV5-5 and J usage is TRBJ2-7; 11 bases fit TRBD1. After removal of 0 bases from V and 3 bases from J, the junction contained 2 bases not matched to a gene. The germline V gene has CDR1 SGHKS and CDR2 YYEKEE (reference sequence). The CDR3 length is 15 residues. CDR3 sequence reads: CASSLGGQGGYEQYF. CDR3 nucleotide sequence: TGTGCCAGCAGCTTGGGGGGACAGGGGGGCTACGAGCAGTACTTC.

This chain connects TRBV9 to TRBJ2-4; TRBD2 matches 10 bases. J gave up 2 bases and V 0 bases, and 5 bases lay outside the gene matches. The CDR3 runs to 17 residues. In germline, CDR1 is SGDLS, CDR2 YYNGEE. CDR3 sequence reads: CASSVDGSGRTKNIQYF. The CDR3 DNA reads as TGTGCCAGCAGCGTAGATGGTAGCGGGAGGACCAAAAACATTCAGTACTTC.

There are a few counts of this clone. This chain uses TRBV19 with TRBJ1-1; 8 bases agree with TRBD1. The ends lost 8 bases at V and 6 bases at J; junction bases unmatched: 11. The CDR3 sequence is 14 residues long. Germline CDR1 LNHDA, CDR2 SQIVND (reference sequence). The CDR3 sequence is CASLRTGRNPEAFF. The CDR3 DNA sequence: TGTGCCAGTCTTAGGACAGGGAGGAATCCTGAAGCTTTCTTT. Looking up the rest from reference TRBV19 and TRBJ1-1 gives the full variable domain: DGGITQSPKYLFRKEGQNVTLSCEQNLNHDAMYWYRQDPGQGLRLIYYSQIVNDFQKGDIAEGYSVSREKKESFPLTVTSAQKNPTAFYLCASLRTGRNPEAFFGQGTRLTVV.

This chain connects TRBV5-1 to TRBJ1-2, with 7 bases fitting TRBD1. The J segment lost 5 bases and the V segment lost 0 bases, leaving 4 bases of the junction unmatched. The CDR3 loop spans 14 amino acids. Germline V gene lookup returns CDR1 SGHRS and CDR2 YFSETQ. The CDR3 protein is CASSLGTGAYGYTF. CDR3 nucleotide sequence: TGCGCCAGCAGCTTGGGGACAGGTGCTTATGGCTACACCTTC.

This clone was observed a few times. The chain is built from TRBV5-4 and TRBJ2-6; 7 bases fit TRBD1. The germline gives CDR1 SGHNT, CDR2 YYREEE (reference sequence). Trimming cost V 9 bases and J 3 bases; bases outside gene matches: 12. The CDR3 consists of 16 residues. DNA for the CDR3: TGTGCCATCACCGGGACAGTGAAAAATGGGGCCAACGTCCTGACTTTC. Its protein product is CAITGTVKNGANVLTF.

The chain uses TRBV6-1 and TRBJ2-5; weak D call: TRBD1 (6 bases). The J call is uncertain, as TRBJ2-7 better fits the DNA end. The CDR3 sequence is 14 residues long. Germline V CDR1 and CDR2: MNHNS, SASEGT. CDR3 amino acids: CASSEAGQLYEQYF. The DNA for the CDR3 is TGTGCCAGCAGTGAGGCTGGACAGCTCTACGAGCAGTACTTC.